The 29 T cell receptor beta chains presented below share a single source sample, sequenced in a study of OX40 agonist ivuxolimab in advanced cancers. Method: immunoSEQ multiplex PCR; TCRdb's copy keeps in-frame clones and lacks some. The sample holds fewer than 55,000 clones, 88% seen once. Sequenced here: CD4+ or CD8+ T cells sorted from blood, sampled in a trial of the OX40 agonist ivuxolimab. The receptor set was obtained from an adult with an advanced solid tumor such as melanoma, head and neck, liver or kidney cancer.

The chain links TRBV7-9 to TRBJ2-7; TRBD1 might be the D (5 bases). Germline V gene data show CDR1 as SEHNR and CDR2 as FQNEAQ (reference sequence). Trimming removed 4 bases at V and 2 bases at J, with 18 bases between. This CDR3 region has 16 residues. The CDR3 here is CASSSPLDTDAYEQYF. The CDR3 coding sequence is TGTGCCAGCAGCTCCCCCCTGGACACAGACGCCTACGAGCAGTACTTC.

The chain is built from TRBV5-8 and TRBJ1-4; D uncertain. The V end was cut by 7 bases, the J end by 3 bases, with 19 bases between. Per the germline V gene, CDR1 is SGHTS and CDR2 is YDEGEE. CDR3 length equals 16 residues. CDR3 nucleotides: TGTGCCAGCCTTTCGGACGGAGATGCGGCTAATGAAAAACTGTTTTTT. The encoded protein is CASLSDGDAANEKLFF.

The chain links TRBV5-8 to TRBJ2-5; 7 nucleotides align to TRBD2. Germline values: CDR1 SGHTS, CDR2 YDEGEE. The trim removed 1 base at V and 1 base at J, leaving 4 bases unmatched. The CDR3 runs to 15 residues. The CDR3 reads CASSLTGGTQETQYF. CDR3 in DNA: TGTGCCAGCAGCTTGACGGGGGGAACCCAAGAGACCCAGTACTTC.

The chain carries TRBV30 and TRBJ2-1; TRBD1 aligns across 9 bases. This CDR3 is built from 15 residues. Germline CDR1 GTSNPN, CDR2 SVGIG (reference sequence). Trimming took 2 bases from V and 8 from J; bases not matched to a gene: 10. For the CDR3, the DNA is TGTGCCTGGAGTCTCGTGACAGGGGGGGGTGATGAGCAGTTCTTC. This translates into CAWSLVTGGGDEQFF.

This clone was recorded only once. Written as DNA, the CDR3 is TGTGCCAGCAGCTTAGAGCGGGGGGACCTAAAGGGGCAGTTCTTC. Encoded protein: CASSLERGDLKGQFF. The chain joins TRBV7-9 to TRBJ2-1, with TRBD2 matching 9 bases. The germline CDR1 and CDR2 sequences are SEHNR and FQNEAQ (reference sequence). The CDR3 runs 15 residues. Trimming at V came to 1 base and at J to 12 bases, leaving 10 bases not matched to a gene.

The chain recombines TRBV29-1 with TRBJ1-2; no definite D call. V was clipped by 5 bases and J by 5 bases, with 9 bases between them. CDR1 is SQVTM and CDR2 is ANQGSEA in the germline V gene. This CDR3 is 11 amino acids long. The CDR3 sequence: CSVLTLYGYTF. In DNA, the CDR3 is TGCAGCGTTTTGACATTGTATGGCTACACCTTC.

The chain employs TRBV29-1 and TRBJ2-2; TRBD1 aligns across 7 bases. Germline values: CDR1 SQVTM, CDR2 ANQGSEA. This CDR3 comprises 13 residues. Trimming took 6 bases from V and 7 from J; bases not matched to a gene: 8. The CDR3 DNA follows: TGCAGCGTAAGGTCCCGGGACAGCGGGGAGCTGTTTTTT. It translates to CSVRSRDSGELFF.

This clone was recorded only once. This sequence joins TRBV7-3 and TRBJ2-1; D not certain. Per germline, CDR1 SGHTA and CDR2 FQGTGA. Trimming took 5 bases from V and 6 from J, leaving 14 bases between them. This CDR3 is built from 14 residues. The CDR3 DNA reads TGTGCCAGCAGCCCCCTCGGAACGGGCAATGAGCAGTTCTTC. Translation: CASSPLGTGNEQFF.

The DNA for the CDR3 is TGTGCCAGCAGTTTAAGTGATAGCAATCAGCCCCAGCATTTT. Its protein product is CASSLSDSNQPQHF. The chain carries TRBV27 and TRBJ1-5; D not resolved. Germline CDR1 and CDR2: MNHEY and SMNVEV (reference sequence). This CDR3 spans 14 amino acids. V lost 2 bases to trimming and J lost 0 bases, with 5 bases between them.

The V gene is TRBV7-9, the J gene TRBJ1-2, with a tentative D call TRBD1 (5 bases). CDR3 size: 16 residues. V was cut by 5 bases and J by 4 bases, with 20 bases left in between. Germline V gene data show CDR1 as SEHNR and CDR2 as FQNEAQ (reference sequence). CDR3 coding DNA: TGTGCCAGCAGCGCCTTGACGGGGGATCCCGCCTATGGCTACACCTTC. The encoded protein is CASSALTGDPAYGYTF.

V is TRBV2 and J is TRBJ2-7; 10 nucleotides agree with TRBD2. The V and J ends lost 2 bases and 2 bases, in that order; junction bases with no gene match: 3. This CDR3 comprises 15 residues. From germline, CDR1 is SNHLY and CDR2 FYNNEI. The CDR3 DNA is TGTGCCAGCAGTGAACGGCTAGCGGGGGCCTACGAGCAGTACTTC. Residues: CASSERLAGAYEQYF.

The rearrangement links TRBV27 to TRBJ1-1; TRBD1 is a possible D gene (5 bases). The CDR3 has 13 amino acids. With 4 bases removed from V and 1 base from J, the gap between germline ends came to 7 bases. Germline CDR1 is MNHEY and CDR2 is SMNVEV (reference sequence). The CDR3 DNA sequence: TGTGCCAGCAGTTGGCAGGGGAACACTGAAGCTTTCTTT. Amino acid sequence: CASSWQGNTEAFF.

V gene TRBV7-9 combines with J gene TRBJ1-2; D is unresolved. CDR1 is SEHNR, CDR2 FQNEAQ, per germline (reference sequence). The CDR3 spans 17 residues. The V and J ends lost 1 base and 0 bases respectively, with 15 bases between them. The CDR3 DNA follows: TGTGCCAGCAGCTTAGAAGTGGGAAGCGGAGCTAACTATGGCTACACCTTC. Translating it yields CASSLEVGSGANYGYTF.

This chain connects TRBV19 to TRBJ1-1, with D unclear. The V and J ends lost 7 bases and 8 bases respectively, with 11 bases between them. The CDR3 runs to 11 residues. The germline V gene encodes CDR1 LNHDA and CDR2 SQIVND (reference sequence). CDR3 in amino acids: CASTFGPEAFF. For the CDR3, the DNA is TGTGCCAGTACATTCGGCCCAGAAGCTTTCTTT.

The chain combines TRBV7-2 with TRBJ2-7; D uncertain. The CDR3 runs to 11 residues. Trimming took 1 base from V and 4 from J, leaving 2 bases between them. Per the germline V gene, CDR1 is SGHTA and CDR2 is FQGNSA. In DNA form, the CDR3 reads TGTGCCAGCAGCTTAGTTTACGAGCAGTACTTC. Its translation: CASSLVYEQYF.

The chain has TRBV7-9 and TRBJ1-3, with D unresolved. The V gene lost 6 bases and the J gene lost 0 bases, with 15 bases spanning the gap. This CDR3 comprises 16 residues. Germline CDR1 SEHNR, CDR2 FQNEAQ (reference sequence). The CDR3 region is CASRQSKTRSGNTIYF. Written as DNA, the CDR3 is TGTGCCAGCAGACAGAGCAAAACCCGCTCTGGAAACACCATATATTTT.

The gene calls are TRBV11-2 and TRBJ1-1; D is uncertain. Trimming left V 2 bases short and J 4 bases short, with 14 bases between. This CDR3 spans 15 amino acids. The germline V gene encodes CDR1 SGHAT and CDR2 FQNNGV. In DNA form, the CDR3 reads TGTGCCAGCAGCTTATCTCGGGTCGCCGGCACTGAAGCTTTCTTT. It translates to CASSLSRVAGTEAFF.

The chain is built from TRBV6-5 and TRBJ2-5, with D unresolved. The CDR3 has 16 residues. Trimming stripped 2 bases from V and 1 base from J, with 14 bases between. The germline gives CDR1 MNHEY, CDR2 SVGAGI. The CDR3 region is CASSYDSRELQETQYF. CDR3 sequence (DNA): TGTGCCAGCAGTTACGATTCGCGAGAGCTCCAAGAGACCCAGTACTTC.

This chain uses TRBV7-9 with TRBJ2-2; D possibly corresponds to TRBD2 (5 bases). Trimming cost V 7 bases and J 6 bases, with 27 bases left between them. The CDR3 is 18 residues long. In germline, CDR1 is SEHNR, CDR2 FQNEAQ (reference sequence). CDR3 region: CASTDSIAPGGNPGELFF. CDR3 sequence (DNA): TGTGCCAGCACTGACTCAATAGCTCCAGGAGGTAATCCCGGGGAGCTGTTTTTT.

The chain employs TRBV29-1 and TRBJ2-3; perhaps TRBD1 as D (6 bases). Trimming pared 4 bases from V and 1 base from J, leaving 12 bases between. CDR1 and CDR2 (germline): SQVTM, ANQGSEA. This CDR3 contains 14 residues. CDR3 residues: CSVGLRGGTDTQYF. The CDR3, as DNA: TGCAGCGTTGGACTCAGGGGCGGCACAGATACGCAGTATTTT.

This chain uses TRBV30 with TRBJ2-3; TRBD1 is a possible D gene (5 bases). CDR3 size: 15 residues. V was trimmed by 5 bases and J by 1 base, leaving 16 bases between them. The germline gives CDR1 GTSNPN, CDR2 SVGIG (reference sequence). CDR3 sequence (DNA): TGTGCCTGGGACCCAGGGTCGGTAGGCACAGATACGCAGTATTTT. It codes for CAWDPGSVGTDTQYF.

This chain links TRBV27 with TRBJ1-1, with a possible D match to TRBD1 (5 bases). The germline gives CDR1 MNHEY, CDR2 SMNVEV (reference sequence). The CDR3 sequence is 14 residues long. Trimming pared 5 bases from V and 3 bases from J, leaving 13 bases between. This CDR3 reads CASSAREGDTEAFF. The CDR3 DNA follows: TGTGCCAGCAGTGCCAGGGAAGGAGACACTGAAGCTTTCTTT.

The chain has TRBV19 and TRBJ2-1; possibly TRBD2 for D (5 bases). Germline V gene lookup returns CDR1 LNHDA and CDR2 SQIVND (reference sequence). The CDR3 runs 13 residues. V was pared by 5 bases and J by 5 bases, with 10 bases between. The CDR3 nucleotides read TGTGCCAGTAGTCCTACGAGGGACAATGAGCAGTTCTTC. It specifies CASSPTRDNEQFF.

CDR3 sequence reads: CASSPEGLDEQFF. CDR3 in DNA: TGTGCCAGTAGTCCAGAAGGGTTGGATGAGCAGTTCTTC. V gene TRBV19 combines with J gene TRBJ2-1; D is unclear. The V end lost 5 bases, the J end lost 8 bases, and 13 bases lay between the germline ends. The V gene's germline CDR1 is LNHDA and CDR2 SQIVND (reference sequence). The CDR3 has 13 amino acids.

The chain couples TRBV10-3 to TRBJ1-3; D unresolved. The CDR3 extends over 16 amino acids. V shed 6 bases and J shed 0 bases, with 15 bases lying between them. The germline V gene has CDR1 ENHRY and CDR2 SYGVKD. In nucleotides, the CDR3 is TGTGCCATCAGCGCGACCGGGAGTAGCTCTGGAAACACCATATATTTT. It translates to CAISATGSSSGNTIYF.

This chain links TRBV13 with TRBJ1-2; D unresolved. The V gene's germline CDR1 is PRHDT and CDR2 FYEKMQ (reference sequence). The CDR3 spans 12 residues. V was trimmed by 3 bases and J by 2 bases, leaving 4 bases between them. CDR3 region: CASSLDNYGYTF. The CDR3 nucleotides read TGTGCCAGCAGCTTGGACAACTATGGCTACACCTTC.

The CDR3, as DNA: TGTGCCAGCAGCGAACAGACTAGCGGGGGGATTGAGCAGTACTTC. Its translation: CASSEQTSGGIEQYF. The chain is built from TRBV5-6 and TRBJ2-7, with 13 bases fitting TRBD2. V shed 4 bases and J 7 bases; nucleotides not matched to a gene: 8. The germline V gene has CDR1 SGHDT and CDR2 YYEEEE. This CDR3 has 15 amino acids. Using reference TRBV5-6 and TRBJ2-7 for the parts outside the CDR3, the full variable domain is DAGVTQSPTHLIKTRGQQVTLRCSPKSGHDTVSWYQQALGQGPQFIFQYYEEEERQRGNFPDRFSGHQFPNYSSELNVNALLLGDSALYLCASSEQTSGGIEQYFGPGTRLTVT.

This clone was seen a single time. Its ends do not fully match the called genes, so a read error is possible. The chain carries TRBV19 and TRBJ2-1; a weak D match, TRBD2 (7 bases). Per the germline V gene, CDR1 is LNHDA and CDR2 is SQIVND (reference sequence). This CDR3 has 15 amino acids. The CDR3 here is CASSMTGGPYNEQLF. The CDR3 nucleotides are TGTGCCAGTAGTATGACGGGGGGCCCTTACAATGAGCAGCTCTTC. The full variable domain, its missing parts supplied by reference TRBV19 and TRBJ2-1, is DGGITQSPKYLFRKEGQNVTLSCEQNLNHDAMYWYRQDPGQGLRLIYYSQIVNDFQKGDIAEGYSVSREKKESFPLTVTSAQKNPTAFYLCASSMTGGPYNEQLFGPGTRLTVL.

CDR3 bases: TGTGCCAGTAGTCCCGGGACAGGGGAAGACGAGCAGTACTTC. This encodes CASSPGTGEDEQYF. The J gene is TRBJ2-7, the V gene TRBV11-2; 10 bases are shared with TRBD1. Germline V gene lookup returns CDR1 SGHAT and CDR2 FQNNGV. Trimming took 9 bases from V and 5 from J; bases not matched to a gene: 10. The CDR3 consists of 14 residues.